This T cell receptor (beta chain) is drawn from a study of blood T cell repertoires in COVID-19. Across the study: There were acute and convalescent COVID-19 samples, and they came from the United States, Italy and Spain. The analysed material was cDNA or gDNA that came from T cells, B-cell-depleted T cells, or PBMCs.

In the source study's methods: Researchers report that nucleated cell counts were estimated from reference gene primer amplification. Only in-frame clones appear in the TCRdb table, and some are missing; sequencing was by immunoSEQ multiplex PCR. V and J calls and clone size are copied from that table; D and trimming were computed from the DNA. The sample comprises some 97,000 clones, roughly 90% of which are singletons, and around 7.2% rests with the top ten. Germline V lookup: CDR1 MNHEY, CDR2 SVGEGT. Trimming stripped 2 bases from V and 3 bases from J, with 13 bases between. The CDR3 runs 15 residues.

This sequence joins TRBV6-2 or TRBV6-3 and TRBJ1-2; D possibly corresponds to TRBD1 (6 bases). Material: peripheral blood. This receptor was taken from a man aged 25 to 40 in a cohort sampled during active COVID-19. The DNA for the CDR3 is TGTGCCAGCAGTTACCAATGGCAGGGGTACTATGGCTACACCTTC. Translating it yields CASSYQWQGYYGYTF.